The clone carrying this T cell receptor (beta chain) was counted ten times or more. Its antigen is not known. These data come from a study of molecular identifiers for immune sequencing clone quantification. Points from the study as a whole: Identical barcode-sharing TCR molecules could lead to underestimated sizes for highly expanded clones.

TCRdb ran MiXCR on the PCR reads and lists one entry per CDR3 protein. Of more than 250,000 distinct CDR3 sequences in the sample, around 21% were seen once. Germline lookup yields CDR1 SGHRS and CDR2 YFSETQ. The V gene lost 4 bases and the J gene lost 2 bases, with 14 bases spanning the gap. This CDR3 is 15 amino acids long. The receptor's source is a human donor in good health. Some libraries in this study had Jurkat cell RNA spiked in. The genes are TRBV5-1 and TRBJ2-3, with D possibly matching TRBD2 (6 bases). The sequencing input was naive CD8+ T cells from blood, with Jurkat cell RNA spiked in. Regarding subset: FACS-sorted CD8+CD4-CCR7+CD45RA+ naive T cells. This chain's CDR3 is CASSRDSRATDTQYF. CDR3 in DNA: TGCGCCAGCAGCCGGGACTCCCGGGCCACAGATACGCAGTATTTT. The full variable domain, in which reference TRBV5-1 and TRBJ2-3 provide the parts outside the CDR3, is KAGVTQTPRYLIKTRGQQVTLSCSPISGHRSVSWYQQTPGQGLQFLFEYFSETQRNKGNFPGRFSGRQFSNSRSEMNVSTLELGDSALYLCASSRDSRATDTQYFGPGTRLTVL.